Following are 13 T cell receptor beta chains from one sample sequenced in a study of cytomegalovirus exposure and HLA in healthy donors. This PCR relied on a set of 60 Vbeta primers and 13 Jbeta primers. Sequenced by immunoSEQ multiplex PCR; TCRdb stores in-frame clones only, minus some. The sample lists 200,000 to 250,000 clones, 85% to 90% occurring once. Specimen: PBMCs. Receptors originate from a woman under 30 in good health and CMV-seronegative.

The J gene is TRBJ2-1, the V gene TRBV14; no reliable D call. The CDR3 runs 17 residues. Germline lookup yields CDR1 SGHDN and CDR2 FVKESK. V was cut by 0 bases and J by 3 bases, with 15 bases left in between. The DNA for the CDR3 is TGTGCCAGCAGCCAAGATAACCGCCGCGTGTTCTACAATGAGCAGTTCTTC. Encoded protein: CASSQDNRRVFYNEQFF.

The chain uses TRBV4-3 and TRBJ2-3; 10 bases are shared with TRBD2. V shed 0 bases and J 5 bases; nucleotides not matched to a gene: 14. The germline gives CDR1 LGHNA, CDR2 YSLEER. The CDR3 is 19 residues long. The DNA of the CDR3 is TGCGCCAGCAGCCAAGATCCGCGCATAGCGGGGGGAGCGCTAGATACGCAGTATTTT. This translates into CASSQDPRIAGGALDTQYF.

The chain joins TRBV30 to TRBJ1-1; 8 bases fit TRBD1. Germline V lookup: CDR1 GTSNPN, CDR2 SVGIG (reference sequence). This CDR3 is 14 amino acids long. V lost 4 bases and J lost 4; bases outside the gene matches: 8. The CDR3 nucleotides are TGTGCCTGGATCTCCCGGACAGGGTTCACTGAAGCTTTCTTT. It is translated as CAWISRTGFTEAFF.

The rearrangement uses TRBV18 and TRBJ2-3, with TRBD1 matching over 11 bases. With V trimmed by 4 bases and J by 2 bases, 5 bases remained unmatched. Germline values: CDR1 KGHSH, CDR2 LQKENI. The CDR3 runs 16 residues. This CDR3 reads CASSQIGQGATDTQYF. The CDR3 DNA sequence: TGTGCCAGCTCACAAATCGGACAGGGGGCCACAGATACGCAGTATTTT.

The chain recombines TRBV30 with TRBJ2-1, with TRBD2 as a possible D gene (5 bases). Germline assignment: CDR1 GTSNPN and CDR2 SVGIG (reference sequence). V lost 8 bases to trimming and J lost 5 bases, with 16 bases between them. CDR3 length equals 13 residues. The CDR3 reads CARTREWNNEQFF. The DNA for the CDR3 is TGTGCCCGTACAAGGGAGTGGAACAATGAGCAGTTCTTC. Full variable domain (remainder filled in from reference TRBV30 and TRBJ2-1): SQTIHQWPATLVQPVGSPLSLECTVEGTSNPNLYWYRQAAGRGLQLLFYSVGIGQISSEVPQNLSASRPQDRQFILSSKKLLLSDSGFYLCARTREWNNEQFFGPGTRLTVL.

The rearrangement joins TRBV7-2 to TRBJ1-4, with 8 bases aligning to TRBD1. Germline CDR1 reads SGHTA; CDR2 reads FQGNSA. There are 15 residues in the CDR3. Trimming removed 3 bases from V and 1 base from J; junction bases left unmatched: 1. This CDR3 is CASSFDRGTNEKLFF. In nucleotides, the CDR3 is TGTGCCAGCAGCTTCGACAGGGGAACTAATGAAAAACTGTTTTTT.

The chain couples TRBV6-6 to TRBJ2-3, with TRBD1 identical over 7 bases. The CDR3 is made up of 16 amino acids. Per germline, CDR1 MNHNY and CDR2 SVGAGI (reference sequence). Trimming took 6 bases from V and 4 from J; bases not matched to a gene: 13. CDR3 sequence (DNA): TGTGCCAGCAGAGCTCCGGGTGGCCAGGGGGCAGATACGCAGTATTTT. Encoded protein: CASRAPGGQGADTQYF.

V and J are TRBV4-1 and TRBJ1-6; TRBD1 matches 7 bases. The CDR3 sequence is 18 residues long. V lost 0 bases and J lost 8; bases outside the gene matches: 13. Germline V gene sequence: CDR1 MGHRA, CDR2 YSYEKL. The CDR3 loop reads CASSQEVPEGGRYSPLHF. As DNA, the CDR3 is TGCGCCAGCAGCCAAGAGGTGCCCGAAGGGGGCCGTTATTCACCCCTCCACTTT.

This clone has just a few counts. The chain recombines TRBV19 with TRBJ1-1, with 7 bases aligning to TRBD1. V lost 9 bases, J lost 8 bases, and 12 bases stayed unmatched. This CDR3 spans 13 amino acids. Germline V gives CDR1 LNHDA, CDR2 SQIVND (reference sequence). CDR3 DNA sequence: TGTGCCAGCAAATTAACAGGGGAATGGGAAGCTTTCTTT. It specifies CASKLTGEWEAFF.

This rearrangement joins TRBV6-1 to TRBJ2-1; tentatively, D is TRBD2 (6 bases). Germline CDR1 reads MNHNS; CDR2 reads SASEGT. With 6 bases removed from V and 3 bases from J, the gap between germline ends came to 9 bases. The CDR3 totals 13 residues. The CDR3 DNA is TGTGCCAGCAGCGGGGACTTCTACAATGAGCAGTTCTTC. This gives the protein CASSGDFYNEQFF.

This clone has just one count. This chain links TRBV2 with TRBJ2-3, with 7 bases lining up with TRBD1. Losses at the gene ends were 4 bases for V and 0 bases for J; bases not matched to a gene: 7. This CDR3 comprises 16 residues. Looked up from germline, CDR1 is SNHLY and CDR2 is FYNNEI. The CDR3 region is CASSGQGIASTDTQYF. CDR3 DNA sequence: TGTGCCAGCAGTGGACAGGGAATCGCGAGCACAGATACGCAGTATTTT.

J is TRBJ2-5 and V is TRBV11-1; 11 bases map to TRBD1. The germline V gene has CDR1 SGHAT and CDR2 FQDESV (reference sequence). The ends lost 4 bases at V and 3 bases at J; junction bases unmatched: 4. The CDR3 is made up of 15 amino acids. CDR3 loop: CASSSGTGGKETQYF. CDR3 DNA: TGTGCCAGCAGCTCCGGGACAGGGGGGAAAGAGACCCAGTACTTC.

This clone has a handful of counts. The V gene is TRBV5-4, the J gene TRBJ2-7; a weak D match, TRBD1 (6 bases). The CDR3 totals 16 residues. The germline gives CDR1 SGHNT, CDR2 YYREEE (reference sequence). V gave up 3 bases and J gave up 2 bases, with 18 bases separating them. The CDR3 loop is CASSSKQGQSPYEQYF. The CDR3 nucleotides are TGTGCCAGCAGCTCTAAACAGGGACAATCCCCCTACGAGCAGTACTTC.